This T cell receptor beta chain was retrieved from a study of cytomegalovirus exposure and HLA in healthy donors. From germline, CDR1 is LNHDA and CDR2 SQIVND (reference sequence). Trimming removed 9 bases from V and 3 bases from J, with 21 bases in between. CDR3 length: 15 residues. Vbeta (60) and Jbeta (13) primers were used in the PCR. Sequenced by immunoSEQ multiplex PCR; TCRdb stores in-frame clones only, minus some. The profile shows approximately 140,000 clones, 75% to 85% of them singletons. Material for sequencing was PBMCs. The clonotype originates from a human donor in good health. The chain recombines TRBV19 with TRBJ2-7; D ambiguous. The CDR3 coding sequence is TGTGCCAGCTCCTTAGGAGCATCAACCGACTACGAGCAGTACTTC. This gives the protein CASSLGASTDYEQYF.